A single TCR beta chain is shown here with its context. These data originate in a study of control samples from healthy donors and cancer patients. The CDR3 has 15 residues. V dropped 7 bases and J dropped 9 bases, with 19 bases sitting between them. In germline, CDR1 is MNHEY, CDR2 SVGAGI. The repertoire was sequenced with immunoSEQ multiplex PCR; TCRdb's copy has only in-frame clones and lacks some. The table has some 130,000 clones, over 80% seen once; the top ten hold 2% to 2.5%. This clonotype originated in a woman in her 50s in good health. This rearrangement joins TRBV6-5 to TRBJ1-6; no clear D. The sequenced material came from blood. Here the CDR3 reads CASTEEESRSSPLHF. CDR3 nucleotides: TGTGCCAGCACGGAGGAAGAGTCTCGGAGTTCACCCCTCCACTTT.